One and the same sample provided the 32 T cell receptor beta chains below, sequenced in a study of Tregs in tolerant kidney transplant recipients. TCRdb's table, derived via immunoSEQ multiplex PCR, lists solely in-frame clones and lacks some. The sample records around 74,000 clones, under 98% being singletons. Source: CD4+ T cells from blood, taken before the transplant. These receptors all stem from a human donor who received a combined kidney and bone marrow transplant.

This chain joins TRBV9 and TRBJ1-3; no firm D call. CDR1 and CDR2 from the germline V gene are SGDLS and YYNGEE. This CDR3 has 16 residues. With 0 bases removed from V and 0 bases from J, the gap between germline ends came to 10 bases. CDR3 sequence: CASSVVGGNSGNTIYF. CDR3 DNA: TGTGCCAGCAGCGTAGTCGGAGGGAACTCTGGAAACACCATATATTTT.

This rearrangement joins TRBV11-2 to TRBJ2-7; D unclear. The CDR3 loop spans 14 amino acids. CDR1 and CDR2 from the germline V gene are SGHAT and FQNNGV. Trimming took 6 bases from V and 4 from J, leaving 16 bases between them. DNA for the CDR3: TGTGCCAGCAGTCGCGGATTTGAGGCATACGAGCAGTACTTC. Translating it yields CASSRGFEAYEQYF.

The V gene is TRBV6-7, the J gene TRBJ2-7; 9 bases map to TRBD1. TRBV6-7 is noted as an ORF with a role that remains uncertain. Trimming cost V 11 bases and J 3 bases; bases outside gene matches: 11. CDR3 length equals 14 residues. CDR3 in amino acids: CAYAGTGTNYEQYF. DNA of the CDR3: TGTGCCTACGCCGGGACAGGGACCAACTACGAGCAGTACTTC.

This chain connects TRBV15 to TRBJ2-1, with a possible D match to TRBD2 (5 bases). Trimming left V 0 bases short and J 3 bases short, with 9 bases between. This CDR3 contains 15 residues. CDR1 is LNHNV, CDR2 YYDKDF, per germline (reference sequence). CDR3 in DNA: TGTGCCACCAGCAGAGATCACGGGATCTACAATGAGCAGTTCTTC. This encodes CATSRDHGIYNEQFF.

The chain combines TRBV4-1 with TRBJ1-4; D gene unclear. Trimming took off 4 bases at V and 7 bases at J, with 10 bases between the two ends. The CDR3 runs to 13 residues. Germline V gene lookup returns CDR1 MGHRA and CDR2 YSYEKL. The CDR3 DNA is TGCGCCAGCAGCCGTTTCCTAGGTGAAAAACTGTTTTTT. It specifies CASSRFLGEKLFF.

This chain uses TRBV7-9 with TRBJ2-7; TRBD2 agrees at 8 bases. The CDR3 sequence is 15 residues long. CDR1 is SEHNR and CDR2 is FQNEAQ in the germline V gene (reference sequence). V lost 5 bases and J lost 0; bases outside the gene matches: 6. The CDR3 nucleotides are TGTGCCAGCAGCCCGGGACTAGTGATCTCCTACGAGCAGTACTTC. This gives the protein CASSPGLVISYEQYF.

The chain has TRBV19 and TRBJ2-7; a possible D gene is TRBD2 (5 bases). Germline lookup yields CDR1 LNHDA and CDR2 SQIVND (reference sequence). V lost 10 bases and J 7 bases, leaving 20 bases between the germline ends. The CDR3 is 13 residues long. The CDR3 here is CATLSHGSGEQYF. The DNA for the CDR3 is TGTGCCACCCTATCACATGGATCGGGGGAGCAGTACTTC.

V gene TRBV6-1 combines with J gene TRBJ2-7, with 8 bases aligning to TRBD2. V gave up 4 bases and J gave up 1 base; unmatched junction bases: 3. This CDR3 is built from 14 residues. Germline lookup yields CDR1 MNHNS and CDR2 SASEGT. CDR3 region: CASSASGPSYEQYF. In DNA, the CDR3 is TGTGCCAGCAGTGCTAGCGGGCCTTCCTACGAGCAGTACTTC.

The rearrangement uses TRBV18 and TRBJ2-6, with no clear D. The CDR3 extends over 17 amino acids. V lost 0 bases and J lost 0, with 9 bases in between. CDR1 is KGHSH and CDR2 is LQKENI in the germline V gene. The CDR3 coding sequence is TGTGCCAGCTCACCACCAGAGGTGGGCTCTGGGGCCAACGTCCTGACTTTC. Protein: CASSPPEVGSGANVLTF.

CDR3 region: CASSEASGGANEQFF. CDR3 bases: TGTGCCAGCAGCGAGGCTAGCGGGGGGGCAAATGAGCAGTTCTTC. The genes are TRBV9 and TRBJ2-1, with 12 bases identical to TRBD2. J lost 7 bases, V lost 3 bases, and 5 bases had no gene match. The germline CDR1 and CDR2 sequences are SGDLS and YYNGEE. The CDR3 runs 15 residues. The full variable domain, rest sourced from reference TRBV9 and TRBJ2-1, is DSGVTQTPKHLITATGQRVTLRCSPRSGDLSVYWYQQSLDQGLQFLIQYYNGEERAKGNILERFSAQQFPDLHSELNLSSLELGDSALYFCASSEASGGANEQFFGPGTRLTVL.

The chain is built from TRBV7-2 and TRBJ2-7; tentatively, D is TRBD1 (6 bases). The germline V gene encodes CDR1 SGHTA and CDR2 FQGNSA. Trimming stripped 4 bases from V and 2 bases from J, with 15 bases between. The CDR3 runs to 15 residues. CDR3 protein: CASSSLDSEAYEQYF. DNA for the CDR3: TGTGCCAGCAGCTCGTTGGACAGTGAAGCCTACGAGCAGTACTTC. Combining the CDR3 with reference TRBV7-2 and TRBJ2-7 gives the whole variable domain GAGVSQSPSNKVTEKGKDVELRCDPISGHTALYWYRQSLGQGLEFLIYFQGNSAPDKSGLPSDRFSAERTGGSVSTLTIQRTQQEDSAVYLCASSSLDSEAYEQYFGPGTRLTVT.

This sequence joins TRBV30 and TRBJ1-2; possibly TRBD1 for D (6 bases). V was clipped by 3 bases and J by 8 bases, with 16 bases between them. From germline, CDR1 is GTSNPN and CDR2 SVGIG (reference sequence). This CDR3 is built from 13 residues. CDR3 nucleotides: TGTGCCTGGAGAAGGGGGAGCGACGGGGGCTACACCTTC. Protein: CAWRRGSDGGYTF. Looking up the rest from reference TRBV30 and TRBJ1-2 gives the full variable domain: SQTIHQWPATLVQPVGSPLSLECTVEGTSNPNLYWYRQAAGRGLQLLFYSVGIGQISSEVPQNLSASRPQDRQFILSSKKLLLSDSGFYLCAWRRGSDGGYTFGSGTRLTVV.

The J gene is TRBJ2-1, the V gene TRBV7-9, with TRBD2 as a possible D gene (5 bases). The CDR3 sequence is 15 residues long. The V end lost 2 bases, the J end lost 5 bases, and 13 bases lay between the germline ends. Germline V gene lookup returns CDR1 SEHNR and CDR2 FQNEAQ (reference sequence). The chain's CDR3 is CASSLKEILDNEQFF. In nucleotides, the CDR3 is TGTGCCAGCAGCTTAAAGGAGATACTAGACAATGAGCAGTTCTTC.

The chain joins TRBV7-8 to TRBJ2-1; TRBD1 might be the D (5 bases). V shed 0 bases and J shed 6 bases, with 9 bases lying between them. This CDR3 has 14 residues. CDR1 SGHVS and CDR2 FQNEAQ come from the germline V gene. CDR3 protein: CASSLARDANEQFF. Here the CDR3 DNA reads TGTGCCAGCAGCTTAGCCAGGGATGCCAATGAGCAGTTCTTC.

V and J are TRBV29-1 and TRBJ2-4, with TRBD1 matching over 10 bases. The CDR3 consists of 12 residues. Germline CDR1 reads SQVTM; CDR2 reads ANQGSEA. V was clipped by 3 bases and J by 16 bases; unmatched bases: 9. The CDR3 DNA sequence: TGCAGCGTTGATAGTGGGGACAGGGGCCGTTACTTC. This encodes CSVDSGDRGRYF.

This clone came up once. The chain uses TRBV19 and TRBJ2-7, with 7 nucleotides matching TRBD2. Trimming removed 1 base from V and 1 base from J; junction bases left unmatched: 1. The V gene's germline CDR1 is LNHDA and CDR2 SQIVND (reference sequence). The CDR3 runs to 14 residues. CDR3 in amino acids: CASSIGGGSYEQYF. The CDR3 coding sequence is TGTGCCAGTAGTATAGGCGGGGGATCCTACGAGCAGTACTTC.

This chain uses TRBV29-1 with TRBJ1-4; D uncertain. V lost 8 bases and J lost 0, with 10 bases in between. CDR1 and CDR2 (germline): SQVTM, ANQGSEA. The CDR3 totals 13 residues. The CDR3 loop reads CSSRDSTNEKLFF. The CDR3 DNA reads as TGCAGCTCGAGAGACTCAACTAATGAAAAACTGTTTTTT. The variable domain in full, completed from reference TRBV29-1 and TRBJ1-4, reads SAVISQKPSRDICQRGTSLTIQCQVDSQVTMMFWYRQQPGQSLTLIATANQGSEATYESGFVIDKFPISRPNLTFSTLTVSNMSPEDSSIYLCSSRDSTNEKLFFGSGTQLSVL.

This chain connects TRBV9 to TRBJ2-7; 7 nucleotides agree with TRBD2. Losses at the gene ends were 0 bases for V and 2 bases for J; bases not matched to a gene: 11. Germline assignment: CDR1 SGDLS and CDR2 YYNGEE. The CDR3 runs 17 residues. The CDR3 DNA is TGTGCCAGCAGCGTAGTAATACCGAGCGGGGACCCCTACGAGCAGTACTTC. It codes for CASSVVIPSGDPYEQYF.

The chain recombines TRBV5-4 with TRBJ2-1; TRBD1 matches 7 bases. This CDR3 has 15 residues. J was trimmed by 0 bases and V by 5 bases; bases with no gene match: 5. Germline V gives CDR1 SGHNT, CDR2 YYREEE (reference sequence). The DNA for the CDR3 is TGTGCCAGCAGTCGGACAGGACTCTCCTACAATGAGCAGTTCTTC. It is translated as CASSRTGLSYNEQFF.

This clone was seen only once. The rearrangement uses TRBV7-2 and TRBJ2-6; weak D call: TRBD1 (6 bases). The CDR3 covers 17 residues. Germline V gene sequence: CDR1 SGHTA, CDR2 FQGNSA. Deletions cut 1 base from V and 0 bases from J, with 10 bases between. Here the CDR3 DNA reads TGTGCCAGCAGCTTAGTGGGACACCCCTCTGGGGCCAACGTCCTGACTTTC. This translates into CASSLVGHPSGANVLTF.

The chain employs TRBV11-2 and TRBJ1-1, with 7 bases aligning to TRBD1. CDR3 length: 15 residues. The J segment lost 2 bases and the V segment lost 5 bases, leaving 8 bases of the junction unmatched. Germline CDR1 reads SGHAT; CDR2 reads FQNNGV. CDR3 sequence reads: CASSRQGPANTEAFF. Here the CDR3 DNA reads TGTGCCAGCAGCAGACAGGGTCCGGCTAACACTGAAGCTTTCTTT. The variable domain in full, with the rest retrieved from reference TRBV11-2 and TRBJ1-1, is EAGVAQSPRYKIIEKRQSVAFWCNPISGHATLYWYQQILGQGPKLLIQFQNNGVVDDSQLPKDRFSAERLKGVDSTLKIQPAKLEDSAVYLCASSRQGPANTEAFFGQGTRLTVV.

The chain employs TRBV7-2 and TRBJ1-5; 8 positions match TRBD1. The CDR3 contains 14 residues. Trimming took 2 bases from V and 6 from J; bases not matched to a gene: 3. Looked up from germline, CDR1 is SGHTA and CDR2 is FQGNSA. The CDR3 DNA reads TGTGCCAGCAGCTTACAGGGGGCAGGTCAGCCCCAGCATTTT. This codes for CASSLQGAGQPQHF.

CDR3 sequence (DNA): TGTGCCAGCAGCCGCGACAGGGGTCATGAGCAGTTCTTC. This translates into CASSRDRGHEQFF. The gene calls are TRBV7-9 and TRBJ2-1, with TRBD1 matching over 8 bases. Trimming cost V 5 bases and J 8 bases; bases outside gene matches: 5. This CDR3 spans 13 amino acids. In germline, CDR1 is SEHNR, CDR2 FQNEAQ (reference sequence).

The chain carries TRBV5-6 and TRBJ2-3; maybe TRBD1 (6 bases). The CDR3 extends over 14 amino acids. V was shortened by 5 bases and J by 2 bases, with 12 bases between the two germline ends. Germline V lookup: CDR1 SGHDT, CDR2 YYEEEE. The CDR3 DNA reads TGTGCCAGCAGACTAACAGGGATCACAGATACGCAGTATTTT. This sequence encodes CASRLTGITDTQYF.

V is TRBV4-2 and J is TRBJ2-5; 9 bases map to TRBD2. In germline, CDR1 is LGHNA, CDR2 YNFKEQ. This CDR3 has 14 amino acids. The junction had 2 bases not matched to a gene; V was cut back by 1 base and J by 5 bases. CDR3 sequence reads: CASSQASGKETQYF. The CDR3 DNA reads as TGTGCCAGCAGCCAAGCTAGCGGGAAGGAGACCCAGTACTTC.

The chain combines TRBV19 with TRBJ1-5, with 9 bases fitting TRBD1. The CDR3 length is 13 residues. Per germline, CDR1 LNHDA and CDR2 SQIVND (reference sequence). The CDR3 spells CASGTGRRQPQHF. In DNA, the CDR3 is TGTGCGTCCGGGACAGGGCGTCGTCAGCCCCAGCATTTT.

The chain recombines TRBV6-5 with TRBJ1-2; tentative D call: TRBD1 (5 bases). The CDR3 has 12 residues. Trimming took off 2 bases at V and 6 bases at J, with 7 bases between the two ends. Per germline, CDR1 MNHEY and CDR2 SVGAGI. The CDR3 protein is CASSYRGHGYTF. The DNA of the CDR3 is TGTGCCAGCAGTTACAGGGGCCATGGCTACACCTTC.

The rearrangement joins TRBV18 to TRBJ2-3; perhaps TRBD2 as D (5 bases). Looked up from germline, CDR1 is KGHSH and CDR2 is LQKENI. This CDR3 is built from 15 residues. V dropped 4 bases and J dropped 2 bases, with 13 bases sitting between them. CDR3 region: CASSQRGAYTDTQYF. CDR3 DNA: TGTGCCAGCTCACAACGGGGAGCCTACACAGATACGCAGTATTTT.

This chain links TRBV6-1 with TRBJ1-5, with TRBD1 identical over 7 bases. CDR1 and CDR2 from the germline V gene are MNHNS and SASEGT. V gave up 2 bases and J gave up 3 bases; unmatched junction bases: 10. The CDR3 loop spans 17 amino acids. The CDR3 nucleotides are TGTGCCAGCAGTGAATCGGGACAGATTGTTTACAATCAGCCCCAGCATTTT. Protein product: CASSESGQIVYNQPQHF.

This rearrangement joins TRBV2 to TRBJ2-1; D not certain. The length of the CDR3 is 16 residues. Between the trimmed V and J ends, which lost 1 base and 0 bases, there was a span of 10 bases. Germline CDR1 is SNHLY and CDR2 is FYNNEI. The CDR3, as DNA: TGTGCCAGCAGTGAAGGGCGCGGCCCCTCCTACAATGAGCAGTTCTTC. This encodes CASSEGRGPSYNEQFF.

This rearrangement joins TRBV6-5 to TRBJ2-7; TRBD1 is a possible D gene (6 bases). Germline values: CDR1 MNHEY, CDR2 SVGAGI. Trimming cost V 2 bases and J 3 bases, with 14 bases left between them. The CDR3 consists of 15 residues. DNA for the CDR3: TGTGCCAGCAGTTACCTCCCGGGACAAAACTACGAGCAGTACTTC. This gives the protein CASSYLPGQNYEQYF.

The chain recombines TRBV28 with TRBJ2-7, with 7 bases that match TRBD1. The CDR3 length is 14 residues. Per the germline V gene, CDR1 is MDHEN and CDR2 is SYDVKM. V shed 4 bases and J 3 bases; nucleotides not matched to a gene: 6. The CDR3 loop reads CASSSGTDHYEQYF. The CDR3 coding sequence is TGTGCCAGCAGTTCTGGGACAGATCACTACGAGCAGTACTTC.